The clone carrying this T cell receptor beta chain was observed a handful of times. These data come from a study of blood T cell repertoires in COVID-19. Whole-study context: Spain, Italy and the United States supplied samples that represented acute and convalescent COVID-19. PBMCs, B-cell-depleted T cells, or T cells provided the cDNA or gDNA that made up the material.

The germline V gene encodes CDR1 GTSNPN and CDR2 SVGIG (reference sequence). The CDR3 has 15 amino acids. J lost 0 bases, V lost 5 bases, and 10 bases had no gene match. Authors' analysis steps: Reference gene primers were amplified, and this amplification served to estimate nucleated cell counts. Libraries were prepared by immunoSEQ multiplex PCR; TCRdb keeps only in-frame clonotypes and omits some of them. V and J calls plus clone size are reproduced from that table; the DNA served to infer D and trimming. The sample yields approximately 89,000 clones, 80% seen once. This TCR was recovered from a human donor in a cohort sampled during active COVID-19. The V call is TRBV30, the J call TRBJ2-7; TRBD2 matches at 7 bases. The specimen was peripheral blood. The CDR3 DNA reads as TGTGCCTGGGGTAGGACTAGGGGCCCCTCCTACGAGCAGTACTTC. It is translated as CAWGRTRGPSYEQYF. The full variable domain, with the rest looked up from reference TRBV30 and TRBJ2-7, is SQTIHQWPATLVQPVGSPLSLECTVEGTSNPNLYWYRQAAGRGLQLLFYSVGIGQISSEVPQNLSASRPQDRQFILSSKKLLLSDSGFYLCAWGRTRGPSYEQYFGPGTRLTVT.